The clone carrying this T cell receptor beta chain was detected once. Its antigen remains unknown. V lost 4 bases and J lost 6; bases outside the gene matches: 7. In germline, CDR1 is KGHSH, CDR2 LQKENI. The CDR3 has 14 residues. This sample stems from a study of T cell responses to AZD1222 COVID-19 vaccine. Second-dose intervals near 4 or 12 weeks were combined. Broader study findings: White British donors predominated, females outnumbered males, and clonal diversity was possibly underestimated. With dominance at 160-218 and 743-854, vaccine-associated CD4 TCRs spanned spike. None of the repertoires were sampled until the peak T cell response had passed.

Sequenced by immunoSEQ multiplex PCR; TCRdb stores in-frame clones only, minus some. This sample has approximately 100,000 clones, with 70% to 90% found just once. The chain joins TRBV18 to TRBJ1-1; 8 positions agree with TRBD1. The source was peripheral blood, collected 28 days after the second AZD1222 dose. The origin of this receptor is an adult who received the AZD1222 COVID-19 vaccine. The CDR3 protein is CASSQDRVRPEAFF. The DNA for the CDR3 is TGTGCCAGCTCACAGGACAGGGTCCGCCCTGAAGCTTTCTTT.